Included here is one T cell receptor beta chain sequence, with context. Its antigen is not identified. The sample comes from a study of long-term antiretroviral therapy in people with HIV. Study information: First collections came about a decade before the 2015 immediate-ART recommendation.

The run of the v3.0 immunoSEQ assay was at survey level. Using immunoSEQ multiplex PCR, the repertoire was profiled, and TCRdb retains in-frame clones only, with some absent. This sample carries tens of thousands of clones, around 83% of them seen once, and the ten largest clones take about 2.1%. Overall study findings and caveats: Blood specimens, gathered between the mid-2000s and the late 2010s, were possibly obtained under older ART regimens.

The source is a man in his fifties or sixties with HIV. Sample: unsorted PBMCs, taken 3 years after starting antiretroviral therapy.

The CDR3 loop is CASSEALEGGANLRDEQFF. The DNA for the CDR3 is TGTGCCAGCAGTGAAGCCTTAGAAGGTGGGGCGAACCTGAGGGATGAGCAGTTCTTC. This chain connects TRBV2 to TRBJ2-1; TRBD1 or TRBD2 may be the D gene (5 bases each). V was clipped by 0 bases and J by 8 bases, with 26 bases between them. The CDR3 is made up of 19 amino acids. Germline V gene sequence: CDR1 SNHLY, CDR2 FYNNEI.